This T cell receptor (beta chain) was observed in a study of preoperative IRX-2 immunotherapy in early breast cancer. The protocol was immunoSEQ multiplex PCR, while the TCRdb copy is restricted to in-frame clones and leaves out a portion. The sample holds about 98,000 clones, 70% to 90% seen once. Treatment specified: preoperative locoregional IRX-2 cytokine immunotherapy. Preoperative locoregional IRX-2 cytokine immunotherapy was tested in the phase Ib source study. This CDR3 is built from 15 residues. Germline-derived CDR1 and CDR2 are LNHDA and SQIVND (reference sequence). The ends lost 5 bases at V and 5 bases at J; junction bases unmatched: 10.

The receptor comes from a human donor with breast cancer. The sample in question was tumor tissue, obtained after IRX-2 immunotherapy. The rearrangement uses TRBV19 and TRBJ2-5, with TRBD1 matching over 8 bases. The CDR3 region is CASSFDRGSGETQYF. CDR3 sequence (DNA): TGTGCCAGTAGTTTCGACAGGGGTTCGGGCGAGACCCAGTACTTC.